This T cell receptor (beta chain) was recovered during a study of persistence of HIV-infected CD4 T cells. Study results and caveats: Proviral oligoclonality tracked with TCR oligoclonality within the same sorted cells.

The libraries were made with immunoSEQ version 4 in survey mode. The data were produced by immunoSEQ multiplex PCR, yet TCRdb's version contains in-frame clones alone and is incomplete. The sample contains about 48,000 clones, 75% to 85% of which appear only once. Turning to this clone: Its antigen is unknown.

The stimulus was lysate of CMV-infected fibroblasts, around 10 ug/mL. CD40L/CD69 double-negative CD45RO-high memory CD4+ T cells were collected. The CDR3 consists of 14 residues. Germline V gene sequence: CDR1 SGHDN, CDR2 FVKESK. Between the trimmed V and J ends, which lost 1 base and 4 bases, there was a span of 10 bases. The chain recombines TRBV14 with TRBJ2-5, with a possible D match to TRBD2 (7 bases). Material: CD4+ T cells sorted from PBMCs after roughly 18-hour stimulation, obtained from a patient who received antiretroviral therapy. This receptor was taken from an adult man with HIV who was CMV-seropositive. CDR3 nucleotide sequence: TGTGCCAGCAGCCAAGTAAGGGGGGGAGAGACCCAGTACTTC. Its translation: CASSQVRGGETQYF.